One sample yielded the 14 T cell receptor beta chains listed below, sequenced in a study of PD-1 blockade in classical Hodgkin lymphoma. Each patient relapsed following autologous stem cell transplantation, and prior brentuximab vedotin exposure differed. This table comes from immunoSEQ multiplex PCR, and its TCRdb copy is limited to in-frame clones, with some not included. Of 65,000 to 95,000 clones in the sample, roughly nine tenths are singletons; the top ten hold roughly 21%. The source was peripheral blood mononuclear cells (PBMCs), collected at baseline. Receptors were obtained from a human donor with classical Hodgkin lymphoma.

The gene calls are TRBV7-9 and TRBJ1-1; D perhaps matches TRBD1 (6 bases). This CDR3 has 16 amino acids. The V gene's germline CDR1 is SEHNR and CDR2 FQNEAQ (reference sequence). Trimming left V 7 bases short and J 2 bases short, with 20 bases between. The CDR3 DNA follows: TGTGCCAGCACCGTCCAAGGGGGGGCCTTTAACACTGAAGCTTTCTTT. Residues: CASTVQGGAFNTEAFF.

In its sample, this clone was seen a few times. The chain combines TRBV11-3 with TRBJ1-1; D ambiguous. From germline, CDR1 is SGHNT and CDR2 YENEEA. Between the trimmed V and J ends, which lost 3 bases and 1 base, there was a span of 6 bases. The CDR3 is 13 amino acids. CDR3 in amino acids: CASSFAGNTEAFF. CDR3 DNA: TGTGCCAGCAGCTTTGCTGGGAACACTGAAGCTTTCTTT.

The rearrangement uses TRBV2 and TRBJ1-2, with D perhaps TRBD1 (5 bases). The CDR3 runs 15 residues. V lost 6 bases and J 2 bases, leaving 16 bases between the germline ends. Germline assignment: CDR1 SNHLY and CDR2 FYNNEI. The CDR3 region is CASSHWDVGNYGYTF. For the CDR3, the DNA is TGTGCCAGCAGCCACTGGGACGTCGGAAACTATGGCTACACCTTC.

The V and J genes are TRBV19 and TRBJ1-1; D unclear. The germline V gene encodes CDR1 LNHDA and CDR2 SQIVND (reference sequence). The V end lost 5 bases, the J end lost 1 base, and 17 bases lay between the germline ends. The CDR3 is made up of 16 amino acids. The CDR3 is CASSSAREGSNTEAFF. Here the CDR3 DNA reads TGTGCCAGTAGTTCGGCAAGGGAAGGGTCGAACACTGAAGCTTTCTTT.

The chain couples TRBV2 to TRBJ1-1; a weak D match, TRBD1 (6 bases). CDR1 SNHLY and CDR2 FYNNEI come from the germline V gene. V was shortened by 7 bases and J by 4 bases, with 13 bases between the two germline ends. This CDR3 region has 13 residues. The CDR3 loop is CASNMGAGTEAFF. The CDR3 bases are TGTGCCAGCAATATGGGGGCTGGCACTGAAGCTTTCTTT.

This clone appeared a few times. J is TRBJ1-1 and V is TRBV6-5; 8 nucleotides align to TRBD1. The CDR3 runs 15 residues. Looked up from germline, CDR1 is MNHEY and CDR2 is SVGAGI. V was pared by 0 bases and J by 5 bases, with 5 bases of the junction left unmatched. CDR3 sequence (DNA): TGTGCCAGCAGTTACTCTCCCAGGGGGCCTACTGAAGCTTTCTTT. This encodes CASSYSPRGPTEAFF.

This chain joins TRBV2 and TRBJ2-7; D gene uncertain. The ends were cut back, 5 bases at V and 4 bases at J, with 9 bases in the middle. The CDR3 runs 12 residues. Germline loops: CDR1 SNHLY, CDR2 FYNNEI. CDR3 in amino acids: CASSTTKYEQYF. The CDR3 DNA reads TGTGCCAGCAGTACCACTAAATACGAGCAGTACTTC.

This sequence joins TRBV29-1 and TRBJ2-5, with 8 bases matching TRBD1. CDR1 and CDR2 (germline): SQVTM, ANQGSEA. The CDR3 is 14 residues long. V was clipped by 4 bases and J by 2 bases; unmatched bases: 6. This chain's CDR3 is CSVGYRGRQETQYF. CDR3 coding DNA: TGCAGCGTTGGGTACAGGGGGAGGCAAGAGACCCAGTACTTC. The full variable domain, completed using reference TRBV29-1 and TRBJ2-5, is SAVISQKPSRDICQRGTSLTIQCQVDSQVTMMFWYRQQPGQSLTLIATANQGSEATYESGFVIDKFPISRPNLTFSTLTVSNMSPEDSSIYLCSVGYRGRQETQYFGPGTRLLVL.

The chain uses TRBV4-2 and TRBJ2-5, with D maybe TRBD1 (6 bases). The germline V gene encodes CDR1 LGHNA and CDR2 YNFKEQ. Trimming shortened V by 3 bases and J by 5 bases, and 13 bases separated the two germline ends. CDR3 length equals 14 residues. The CDR3 DNA reads as TGTGCCAGCAGCCAGGGGGCCGCCTTGGAGACCCAGTACTTC. This codes for CASSQGAALETQYF.

The gene calls are TRBV27 and TRBJ2-1, with D possibly TRBD2 on 5 matching bases. The CDR3 contains 13 residues. CDR1 and CDR2 from the germline V gene are MNHEY and SMNVEV (reference sequence). The V and J ends lost 3 bases and 4 bases respectively, with 7 bases between them. The CDR3 protein is CASSFSEYNEQFF. The CDR3 nucleotides read TGTGCCAGCAGTTTTAGCGAATACAATGAGCAGTTCTTC.

The chain combines TRBV4-1 with TRBJ1-1, with D possibly matching TRBD1 (6 bases). Germline V CDR1 and CDR2: MGHRA, YSYEKL. The CDR3 spans 14 residues. Deletions cut 4 bases from V and 1 base from J, with 10 bases between. The CDR3 bases are TGCGCCAGCAGCCGGGAGGGACAGAACACTGAAGCTTTCTTT. Translating gives CASSREGQNTEAFF.

This clone has a single count. V gene TRBV9 combines with J gene TRBJ2-2; D not resolved. Looked up from germline, CDR1 is SGDLS and CDR2 is YYNGEE. The CDR3 length is 13 residues. V was trimmed by 0 bases and J by 5 bases, leaving 5 bases between them. CDR3 amino acids: CASSVATTGELFF. The DNA for the CDR3 is TGTGCCAGCAGCGTAGCGACTACCGGGGAGCTGTTTTTT. Variable domain in full (rest from reference TRBV9 and TRBJ2-2): DSGVTQTPKHLITATGQRVTLRCSPRSGDLSVYWYQQSLDQGLQFLIQYYNGEERAKGNILERFSAQQFPDLHSELNLSSLELGDSALYFCASSVATTGELFFGEGSRLTVL.

J is TRBJ2-1 and V is TRBV10-3; 13 bases line up with TRBD2. The CDR3 spans 17 residues. V was pared by 0 bases and J by 6 bases, with 5 bases of the junction left unmatched. CDR1 is ENHRY and CDR2 is SYGVKD in the germline V gene. The CDR3 protein is CAISESQTSGRFNEQFF. CDR3 in DNA: TGTGCCATCAGTGAGTCTCAGACTAGCGGGAGGTTCAATGAGCAGTTCTTC.

This clone appeared a few times. The rearrangement uses TRBV15 and TRBJ1-2; D gene ambiguous. The V gene lost 5 bases and the J gene lost 7 bases, with 17 bases spanning the gap. The germline gives CDR1 LNHNV, CDR2 YYDKDF (reference sequence). The CDR3 covers 14 residues. DNA of the CDR3: TGTGCCACCAGCGCAGTCGGAGGGCCCAGTGGCTACACCTTC. Translation gives CATSAVGGPSGYTF.